Here is one T cell receptor (beta chain) with its context. Trimming removed 0 bases from V and 5 bases from J, with 6 bases in between. The germline V gene has CDR1 LNHNV and CDR2 YYDKDF (reference sequence). This CDR3 is built from 13 residues. These data belong to a study of blood T cell repertoires in COVID-19. Sequencing was performed with immunoSEQ multiplex PCR; in TCRdb, only in-frame clones are kept and a portion is missing. The sample has 140,000 or so clones; around 83% are singletons. The sequenced sample was peripheral blood. This chain links TRBV15 with TRBJ2-3; a possible D gene is TRBD2 (6 bases). The clonotype originates from an elderly woman with acute or convalescent COVID-19. This CDR3 reads CATSREGGDTQYF. The CDR3 region has the DNA TGTGCCACCAGCAGAGAGGGGGGAGATACGCAGTATTTT.